The 18 T cell receptor beta chains below were found in one sample sequenced in a study of blood T cell repertoires in COVID-19. Using immunoSEQ multiplex PCR, the repertoire was profiled, and TCRdb retains in-frame clones only, with some absent. The data hold 190,000 or so clones, with about 87% observed a single time. Source material: peripheral blood. The receptors come from a man aged 40-55 years with active or convalescent COVID-19.

This chain connects TRBV5-1 to TRBJ1-5; D call uncertain. Trimming cost V 0 bases and J 0 bases, with 7 bases left between them. This CDR3 comprises 15 residues. The V gene's germline CDR1 is SGHRS and CDR2 YFSETQ. The CDR3 reads CASSLDGGSNQPQHF. The CDR3 DNA reads TGCGCCAGCAGCTTGGACGGTGGTAGCAATCAGCCCCAGCATTTT.

The genes are TRBV10-2 and TRBJ2-5; weak D call: TRBD2 (6 bases). The V and J ends lost 8 bases and 4 bases respectively, with 11 bases between them. Germline values: CDR1 WSHSY, CDR2 SAAADI. The CDR3 is 12 residues long. The CDR3 sequence is CASGGTGETQYF. CDR3 in DNA: TGCGCCAGCGGGGGGACGGGAGAGACCCAGTACTTC.

V usage is TRBV28 and J usage is TRBJ2-2; 7 nucleotides align to TRBD2. With V trimmed by 9 bases and J by 8 bases, 9 bases remained unmatched. The CDR3 has 13 residues. The germline V gene has CDR1 MDHEN and CDR2 SYDVKM. Here the CDR3 DNA reads TGTGCCAGTCTAGCGGACCTTAGTGGGGAGCTGTTTTTT. It yields the protein CASLADLSGELFF.

This sequence joins TRBV18 and TRBJ2-5; D may be TRBD1 (5 bases). The germline V gene encodes CDR1 KGHSH and CDR2 LQKENI. V was shortened by 3 bases and J by 0 bases, with 11 bases between the two germline ends. The CDR3 has 15 residues. CDR3 amino acids: CASSPLDNNQETQYF. The DNA of the CDR3 is TGTGCCAGCTCACCCTTGGACAACAACCAAGAGACCCAGTACTTC. Full variable domain (remainder filled in from reference TRBV18 and TRBJ2-5): NAGVMQNPRHLVRRRGQEARLRCSPMKGHSHVYWYRQLPEEGLKFMVYLQKENIIDESGMPKERFSAEFPKEGPSILRIQQVVRGDSAAYFCASSPLDNNQETQYFGPGTRLLVL.

CDR3 in DNA: TGTGCCAGCAGCTTTAGGGGGCTCACAGATACGCAGTATTTT. Protein sequence: CASSFRGLTDTQYF. The chain combines TRBV9 with TRBJ2-3, with TRBD1 matching 7 bases. With 4 bases clipped from V and 2 bases from J, the junction kept 4 bases outside the gene matches. CDR3 size: 14 residues. The germline CDR1 and CDR2 sequences are SGDLS and YYNGEE.

This clone is a singleton in its sample. The V and J genes are TRBV6-5 and TRBJ1-4; D gene ambiguous. V dropped 6 bases and J dropped 0 bases, with 11 bases sitting between them. Germline V gene data show CDR1 as MNHEY and CDR2 as SVGAGI. This CDR3 spans 15 amino acids. CDR3 sequence reads: CASRSTFATNEKLFF. The DNA of the CDR3 is TGTGCCAGCAGGAGCACGTTTGCAACTAATGAAAAACTGTTTTTT.

The DNA for the CDR3 is TGTGCCAGCTGCGCGGGGACGGATACGCAGTATTTT. It yields the protein CASCAGTDTQYF. The chain links TRBV6-6 to TRBJ2-3; D may be TRBD2 (6 bases). The germline gives CDR1 MNHNY, CDR2 SVGAGI (reference sequence). The CDR3 has 12 residues. V lost 8 bases, J lost 6 bases, and 12 bases lay in between.

The chain links TRBV6-1 to TRBJ2-7; 11 nucleotides agree with TRBD2. The CDR3 length is 15 residues. Germline trimming cut 5 bases from V and 5 bases from J; bases unmatched to any gene: 8. Germline V gene sequence: CDR1 MNHNS, CDR2 SASEGT. The CDR3 DNA sequence: TGTGCCAGCAGTTTAGCGGGGGGGCGATTTGACGAGCAGTACTTC. This encodes CASSLAGGRFDEQYF.

This rearrangement joins TRBV24-1 to TRBJ1-2; 10 nucleotides agree with TRBD1. The germline V gene has CDR1 KGHDR and CDR2 SFDVKD. This CDR3 is 14 amino acids long. Trimming took 5 bases from V and 7 from J; bases not matched to a gene: 6. Here the CDR3 DNA reads TGTGCCACCAGTGCCGGGACAGGGGCTTCTGGCTACACCTTC. Encoded protein: CATSAGTGASGYTF.

The chain recombines TRBV28 with TRBJ2-7, with 11 bases fitting TRBD2. Germline V gives CDR1 MDHEN, CDR2 SYDVKM. Germline trimming cut 5 bases from V and 3 bases from J; bases unmatched to any gene: 9. CDR3 length equals 16 residues. CDR3 protein: CASSPGLSGGVYEQYF. The DNA of the CDR3 is TGTGCCAGCAGTCCCGGCCTTAGCGGGGGGGTCTACGAGCAGTACTTC.

This chain links TRBV5-1 with TRBJ1-5, with D unclear. The germline V gene has CDR1 SGHRS and CDR2 YFSETQ. The germline V and J ends were trimmed by 4 bases and 2 bases, with 13 bases remaining between them. The CDR3 consists of 15 residues. DNA of the CDR3: TGCGCCAGCAGCCCCGGACTAGTGGGCAATCAGCCCCAGCATTTT. This codes for CASSPGLVGNQPQHF.

The chain combines TRBV12-3 or TRBV12-4 with TRBJ1-5; perhaps TRBD1 as D (5 bases). Between the trimmed V and J ends, which lost 8 bases and 1 base, there was a span of 9 bases. This CDR3 is 13 amino acids long. The CDR3 is CASCGGSNQPQHF. The CDR3 coding sequence is TGTGCCAGCTGCGGGGGAAGCAATCAGCCCCAGCATTTT.

The V gene is TRBV5-1, the J gene TRBJ1-1; TRBD1 agrees at 7 bases. With V trimmed by 0 bases and J by 5 bases, 4 bases remained unmatched. The CDR3 totals 14 residues. Germline values: CDR1 SGHRS, CDR2 YFSETQ. The CDR3, as DNA: TGCGCCAGCAGCTTGGCCCAGGGGGGAACTGAAGCTTTCTTT. Amino acid sequence: CASSLAQGGTEAFF.

The chain joins TRBV29-1 to TRBJ1-1; maybe TRBD1 (5 bases). The CDR3 length is 11 residues. V was cut by 6 bases and J by 7 bases, with 12 bases left in between. Per the germline V gene, CDR1 is SQVTM and CDR2 is ANQGSEA. CDR3 amino acids: CSVIADSEAFF. CDR3 nucleotides: TGCAGCGTAATCGCCGACAGTGAAGCTTTCTTT. The full variable domain, in which reference TRBV29-1 and TRBJ1-1 provide the parts outside the CDR3, is SAVISQKPSRDICQRGTSLTIQCQVDSQVTMMFWYRQQPGQSLTLIATANQGSEATYESGFVIDKFPISRPNLTFSTLTVSNMSPEDSSIYLCSVIADSEAFFGQGTRLTVV.

This clone appeared a single time. J is TRBJ2-5 and V is TRBV10-3; TRBD2 matches at 9 bases. V lost 5 bases to trimming and J lost 4 bases; unmatched junction nucleotides: 11. Germline lookup yields CDR1 ENHRY and CDR2 SYGVKD. CDR3 length: 16 residues. The CDR3 reads CAISPAGTSRAETQYF. The CDR3 DNA reads TGTGCCATCAGTCCAGCGGGGACTAGCCGAGCAGAGACCCAGTACTTC.

The J gene is TRBJ1-3, the V gene TRBV6-6; 8 bases fit TRBD1. Germline V lookup: CDR1 MNHNY, CDR2 SVGAGI (reference sequence). The CDR3 is 15 residues long. V lost 6 bases and J lost 4; bases outside the gene matches: 8. The CDR3: CASSLRQGSGNTIYF. In nucleotides, the CDR3 is TGTGCCAGCAGCCTCCGACAGGGGAGCGGAAACACCATATATTTT.

The J gene is TRBJ2-5, the V gene TRBV5-5, with D perhaps TRBD1 (6 bases). The germline CDR1 and CDR2 sequences are SGHKS and YYEKEE (reference sequence). Trimming shortened V by 4 bases and J by 2 bases, and 18 bases separated the two germline ends. The CDR3 runs 16 residues. DNA of the CDR3: TGTGCCAGCAGCATTAGTCAAGGGGGTGGGCAAGAGACCCAGTACTTC. Its protein product is CASSISQGGGQETQYF.

This chain connects TRBV2 to TRBJ1-2; 9 bases align to TRBD1. Germline assignment: CDR1 SNHLY and CDR2 FYNNEI. With V trimmed by 9 bases and J by 4 bases, 6 bases remained unmatched. There are 13 residues in the CDR3. The CDR3 loop reads CASRDRELYGYTF. The DNA for the CDR3 is TGTGCCAGTCGGGACAGGGAGCTCTATGGCTACACCTTC.